The rows below give T cell receptor beta chains drawn from one sample of a study of cytomegalovirus exposure and HLA in healthy donors. TCRdb's table, derived via immunoSEQ multiplex PCR, lists solely in-frame clones and lacks some. The data show 170,000 or so clones, with 80% to 85% seen just once and 2.8% held by the top ten. Sequencing was carried out using PBMCs. The receptors shown here come from a woman aged 18 to 35 in good health and CMV-seropositive. CDR3s leave out the opening cysteine and the closing phenylalanine or tryptophan. D genes are given only for firm matches. Part of the rows lack a size; the others show once, few, many or a class for expanded clones.

clone size: -; V gene: TRBV29-1; D gene: TRBD2; CDR3 protein: SVGLAGGTQY
clone size: -; V gene: TRBV5-4; D gene: -; CDR3 protein: ASSLVGSNYGYT
clone size: -; V gene: TRBV19; D gene: TRBD1; CDR3 protein: ATLGRRDRVRGYT
clone size: -; V gene: TRBV5-4; D gene: -; CDR3 protein: ASSSTPVRTYEQY
clone size: -; V gene: TRBV9; D gene: -; CDR3 protein: ASSVVGSSYNEQF
clone size: -; V gene: TRBV5-1; D gene: TRBD1; CDR3 protein: ASSLGMTGGTGNEKLF
clone size: few; V gene: TRBV5-4; D gene: TRBD1; CDR3 protein: ASSIGTGYGGTEAF
clone size: -; V gene: TRBV7-2; D gene: TRBD1; CDR3 protein: ASSIPGTGEKTSNYGYT
clone size: -; V gene: TRBV6-5; D gene: -; CDR3 protein: ASSYSLAWAQETQY
clone size: few; V gene: TRBV5-1; D gene: TRBD1; CDR3 protein: ASSAGPQGASNQPQH
clone size: -; V gene: TRBV25-1; D gene: TRBD1; CDR3 protein: ASRGTGGSTEAF
clone size: -; V gene: TRBV5-1; D gene: -; CDR3 protein: ASSENANTGELF
clone size: -; V gene: TRBV15; D gene: TRBD1; CDR3 protein: ATSRGRGQGAFAEAF
clone size: -; V gene: TRBV9; D gene: TRBD1; CDR3 protein: ASSVGPGQALQY
clone size: -; V gene: TRBV6-1; D gene: -; CDR3 protein: ASSGGMEKLF
clone size: -; V gene: TRBV12-5; D gene: TRBD2; CDR3 protein: ASGPSGGANEQF
clone size: -; V gene: TRBV7-8; D gene: TRBD1; CDR3 protein: ASSLEGAVTEAF
clone size: -; V gene: TRBV4-3; D gene: -; CDR3 protein: ASSQDRTFGNTIY
clone size: few; V gene: TRBV15; D gene: -; CDR3 protein: ATSRVATGYTEAF
clone size: -; V gene: TRBV2; D gene: TRBD2; CDR3 protein: ASSRLAGALNTGELF
clone size: few; V gene: TRBV11-2; D gene: -; CDR3 protein: ASSLAGRAEAF
clone size: -; V gene: TRBV27; D gene: -; CDR3 protein: ASSPGKVLSGANVLT
clone size: few; V gene: TRBV9; D gene: -; CDR3 protein: ASSGNRDLSGNTIY
clone size: -; V gene: TRBV14; D gene: -; CDR3 protein: ASSQDPGLGGNEQF
clone size: -; V gene: TRBV9; D gene: -; CDR3 protein: ASSASPTVRGNTIY
clone size: once; V gene: TRBV4-1; D gene: TRBD1; CDR3 protein: ASSPTPGQGYEQY
clone size: -; V gene: TRBV5-6; D gene: TRBD1; CDR3 protein: ASSPGGFSGYGYT
clone size: once; V gene: TRBV6-6; D gene: TRBD2; CDR3 protein: ASILAGGPTDTQY
clone size: -; V gene: TRBV19; D gene: -; CDR3 protein: ASGEKTDTQY
clone size: -; V gene: TRBV9; D gene: -; CDR3 protein: ASSVGEITDTQY
clone size: -; V gene: TRBV28; D gene: -; CDR3 protein: ASSFALRSYNEQF
clone size: -; V gene: TRBV2; D gene: -; CDR3 protein: ASRQTAGSSYEQY
clone size: -; V gene: TRBV18; D gene: -; CDR3 protein: ASSPNQGTNTEAF
clone size: -; V gene: TRBV25-1; D gene: -; CDR3 protein: ASSESAGTGEKLF
clone size: few; V gene: TRBV4-2; D gene: -; CDR3 protein: ASSQVVNITIY
clone size: -; V gene: TRBV19; D gene: TRBD1; CDR3 protein: ASRRDRVDSAF
clone size: -; V gene: TRBV10-3; D gene: -; CDR3 protein: AISESHEQY
clone size: -; V gene: TRBV11-2; D gene: -; CDR3 protein: ASSLVGSEAF
clone size: -; V gene: TRBV7-9; D gene: -; CDR3 protein: ASSPQGRTEAF
clone size: once; V gene: TRBV9; D gene: -; CDR3 protein: ASSVASGTDTQY
clone size: -; V gene: TRBV7-2; D gene: -; CDR3 protein: ASSPDFAGADTQY
clone size: -; V gene: TRBV4-1; D gene: TRBD1; CDR3 protein: ASSSPGQGGDGYT
clone size: -; V gene: TRBV2; D gene: -; CDR3 protein: ASMGRGYGYT
clone size: -; V gene: TRBV29-1; D gene: TRBD2; CDR3 protein: SVGTSRSGELF
clone size: -; V gene: TRBV5-1; D gene: -; CDR3 protein: ASSLDERAAGDTQY
clone size: -; V gene: TRBV5-6; D gene: -; CDR3 protein: ASSWGPSGSYNEQF
clone size: -; V gene: TRBV6-5; D gene: TRBD2; CDR3 protein: ASGTSSYNEQF
clone size: -; V gene: TRBV6-1; D gene: -; CDR3 protein: ASTPIGVVGTEAF
clone size: -; V gene: TRBV4-2; D gene: -; CDR3 protein: ASSQDSPGHYNEQF
clone size: -; V gene: TRBV7-2; D gene: TRBD2; CDR3 protein: ASSLGEGGGEYEQY
clone size: -; V gene: TRBV5-1; D gene: -; CDR3 protein: ASSIEGVEQF
clone size: -; V gene: TRBV9; D gene: -; CDR3 protein: ASSVEAQGYGYT
clone size: -; V gene: TRBV4-2; D gene: TRBD2; CDR3 protein: ASSQSRGGGSSYNEQF
clone size: -; V gene: TRBV7-3; D gene: TRBD1; CDR3 protein: ASSLSRTGVNEQF
clone size: -; V gene: TRBV2; D gene: -; CDR3 protein: ASSDFTYNEQF
clone size: few; V gene: TRBV2; D gene: -; CDR3 protein: ASSQYYEQY